This entry concerns a single TCR beta chain. This sample was included in a study of blood T cell repertoires in COVID-19. Across the study: Whether acute or convalescent, the COVID-19 samples came from the United States, Italy and Spain.

CDR1 SGDLS and CDR2 YYNGEE come from the germline V gene. There are 13 residues in the CDR3. Trimming removed 4 bases at V and 7 bases at J, with 11 bases between. The protocol was immunoSEQ multiplex PCR, while the TCRdb copy is restricted to in-frame clones and leaves out a portion. The table lists tens of thousands of clones, approximately 90% of them singletons. The V gene is TRBV9, the J gene TRBJ1-4; no firm D call. The sample consisted of peripheral blood. The TCR comes from a woman aged 55-70 years with COVID-19, enrolled during active disease. CDR3 DNA: TGTGCCAGCAGCCCAGACATCGGTGAAAAACTGTTTTTT. Amino acids: CASSPDIGEKLFF. The variable domain in full, with the rest retrieved from reference TRBV9 and TRBJ1-4, is DSGVTQTPKHLITATGQRVTLRCSPRSGDLSVYWYQQSLDQGLQFLIQYYNGEERAKGNILERFSAQQFPDLHSELNLSSLELGDSALYFCASSPDIGEKLFFGSGTQLSVL.